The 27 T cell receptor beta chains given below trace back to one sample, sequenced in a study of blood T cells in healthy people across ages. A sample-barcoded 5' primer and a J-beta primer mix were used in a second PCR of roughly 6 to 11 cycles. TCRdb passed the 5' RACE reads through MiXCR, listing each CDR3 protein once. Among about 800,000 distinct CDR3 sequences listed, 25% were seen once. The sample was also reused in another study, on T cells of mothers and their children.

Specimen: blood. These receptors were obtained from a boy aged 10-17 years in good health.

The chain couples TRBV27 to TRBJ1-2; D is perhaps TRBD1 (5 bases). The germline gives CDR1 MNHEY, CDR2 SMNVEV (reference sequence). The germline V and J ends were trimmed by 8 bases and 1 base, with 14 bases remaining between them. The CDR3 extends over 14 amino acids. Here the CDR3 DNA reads TGTGCCAGCGGATATCCAGGGTATAACTATGGCTACACCTTC. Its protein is CASGYPGYNYGYTF.

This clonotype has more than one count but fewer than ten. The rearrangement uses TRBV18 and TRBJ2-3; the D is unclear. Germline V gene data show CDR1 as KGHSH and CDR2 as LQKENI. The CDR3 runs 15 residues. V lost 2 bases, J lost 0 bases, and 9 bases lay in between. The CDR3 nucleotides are TGTGCCAGCTCACCAGGCCCGGCAAGCACAGATACGCAGTATTTT. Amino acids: CASSPGPASTDTQYF.

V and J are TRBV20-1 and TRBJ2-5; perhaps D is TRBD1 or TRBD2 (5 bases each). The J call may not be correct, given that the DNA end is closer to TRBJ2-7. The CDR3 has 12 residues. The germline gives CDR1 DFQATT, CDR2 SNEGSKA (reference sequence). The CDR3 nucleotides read TGCAGTGCTAAACCGGGGCCCTACGAGCAGTACTTC. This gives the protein CSAKPGPYEQYF.

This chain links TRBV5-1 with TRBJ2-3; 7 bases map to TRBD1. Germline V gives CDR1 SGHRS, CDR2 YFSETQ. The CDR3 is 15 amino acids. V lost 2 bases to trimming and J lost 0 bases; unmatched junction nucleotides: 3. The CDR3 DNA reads TGCGCCAGCAGCTTTAACAGGGGAAGCACAGATACGCAGTATTTT. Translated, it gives CASSFNRGSTDTQYF.

The CDR3 DNA reads as TGTGCCAGCAGCTTGAAGCGGGACTTGGCGGATTCACCCCTCCACTTT. Amino acid sequence: CASSLKRDLADSPLHF. The chain uses TRBV5-6 and TRBJ1-6, with a tentative D call TRBD1 (5 bases). Germline V gene lookup returns CDR1 SGHDT and CDR2 YYEEEE. Deletions cut 1 base from V and 8 bases from J, with 16 bases between. The length of the CDR3 is 16 residues.

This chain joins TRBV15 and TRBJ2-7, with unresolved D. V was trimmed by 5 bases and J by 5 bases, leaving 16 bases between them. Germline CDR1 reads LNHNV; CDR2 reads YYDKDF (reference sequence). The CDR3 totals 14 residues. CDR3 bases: TGTGCCACCAGCGCTTCGGTCTCGGGCCACGAGCAGTACTTC. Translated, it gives CATSASVSGHEQYF. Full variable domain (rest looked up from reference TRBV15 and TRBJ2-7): DAMVIQNPRYQVTQFGKPVTLSCSQTLNHNVMYWYQQKSSQAPKLLFHYYDKDFNNEADTPDNFQSRRPNTSFCFLDIRSPGLGDTAMYLCATSASVSGHEQYFGPGTRLTVT.

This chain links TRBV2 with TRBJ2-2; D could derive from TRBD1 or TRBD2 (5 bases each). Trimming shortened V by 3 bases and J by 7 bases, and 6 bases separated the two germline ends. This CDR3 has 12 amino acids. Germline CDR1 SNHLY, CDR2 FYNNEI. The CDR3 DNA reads TGTGCCAGCAGTGATGGGGGCGGGGAGCTGTTTTTT. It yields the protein CASSDGGGELFF.

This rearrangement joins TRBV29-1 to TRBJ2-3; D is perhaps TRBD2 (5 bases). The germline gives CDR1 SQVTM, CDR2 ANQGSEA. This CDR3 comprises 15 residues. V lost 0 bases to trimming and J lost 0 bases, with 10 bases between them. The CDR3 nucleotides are TGCAGCGTTGAAGAAGCGGAGACTAGCACAGATACGCAGTATTTT. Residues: CSVEEAETSTDTQYF.

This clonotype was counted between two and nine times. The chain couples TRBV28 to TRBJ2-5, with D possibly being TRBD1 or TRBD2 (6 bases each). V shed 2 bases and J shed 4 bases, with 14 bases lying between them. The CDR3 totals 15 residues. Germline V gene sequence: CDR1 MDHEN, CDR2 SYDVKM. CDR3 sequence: CASSLRGAVTETQYF. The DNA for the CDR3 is TGTGCCAGCAGTTTAAGGGGGGCAGTTACAGAGACCCAGTACTTC.

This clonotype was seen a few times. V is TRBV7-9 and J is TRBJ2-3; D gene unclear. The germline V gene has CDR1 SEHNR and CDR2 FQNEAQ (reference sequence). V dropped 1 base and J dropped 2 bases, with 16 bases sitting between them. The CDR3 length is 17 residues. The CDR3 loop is CASSLVIAPLNTDTQYF. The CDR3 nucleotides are TGTGCCAGCAGCTTAGTTATTGCACCTTTAAACACAGATACGCAGTATTTT.

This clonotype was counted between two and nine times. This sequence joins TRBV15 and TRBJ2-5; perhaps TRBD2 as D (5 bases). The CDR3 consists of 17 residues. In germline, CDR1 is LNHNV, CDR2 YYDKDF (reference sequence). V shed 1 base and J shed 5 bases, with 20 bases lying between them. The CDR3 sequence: CATSRGEFDGVAETQYF. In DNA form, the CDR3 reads TGTGCCACCAGCAGAGGGGAGTTTGATGGTGTAGCGGAGACCCAGTACTTC.

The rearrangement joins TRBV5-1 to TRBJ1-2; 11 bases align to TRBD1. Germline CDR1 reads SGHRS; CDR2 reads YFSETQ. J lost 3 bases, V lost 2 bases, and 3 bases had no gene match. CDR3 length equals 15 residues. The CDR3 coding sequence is TGCGCCAGCAGCTTCCGGACAGGGGGCGACTATGGCTACACCTTC. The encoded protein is CASSFRTGGDYGYTF. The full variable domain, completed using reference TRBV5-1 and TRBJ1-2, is KAGVTQTPRYLIKTRGQQVTLSCSPISGHRSVSWYQQTPGQGLQFLFEYFSETQRNKGNFPGRFSGRQFSNSRSEMNVSTLELGDSALYLCASSFRTGGDYGYTFGSGTRLTVV.

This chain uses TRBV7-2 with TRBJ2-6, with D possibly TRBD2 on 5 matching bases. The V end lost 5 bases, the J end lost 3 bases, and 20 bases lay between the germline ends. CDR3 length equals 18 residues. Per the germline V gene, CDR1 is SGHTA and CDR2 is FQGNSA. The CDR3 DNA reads TGTGCCAGCAGCCCCGACGGGGTGCAGACGGGTGGGGCCAACGTCCTGACTTTC. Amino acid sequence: CASSPDGVQTGGANVLTF.

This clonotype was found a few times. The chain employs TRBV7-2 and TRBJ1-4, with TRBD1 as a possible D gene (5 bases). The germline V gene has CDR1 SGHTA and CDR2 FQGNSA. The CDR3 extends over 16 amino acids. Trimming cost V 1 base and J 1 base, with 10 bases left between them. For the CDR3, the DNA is TGTGCCAGCAGCTTAGTGGGACTGCAAACTAATGAAAAACTGTTTTTT. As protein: CASSLVGLQTNEKLFF.

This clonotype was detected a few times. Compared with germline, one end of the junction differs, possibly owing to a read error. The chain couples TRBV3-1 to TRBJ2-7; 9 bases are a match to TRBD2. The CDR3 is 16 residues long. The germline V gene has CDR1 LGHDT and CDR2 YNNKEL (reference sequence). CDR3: CACSRDTSGSSYEQYF. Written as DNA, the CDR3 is TGTGCCTGCAGCCGAGACACTAGCGGGTCATCCTACGAGCAGTACTTC.

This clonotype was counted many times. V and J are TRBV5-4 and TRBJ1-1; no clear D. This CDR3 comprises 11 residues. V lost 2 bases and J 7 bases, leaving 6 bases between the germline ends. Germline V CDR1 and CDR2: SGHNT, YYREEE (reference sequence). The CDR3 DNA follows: TGTGCCAGCAGCTTTTTAAATGAAGCTTTCTTT. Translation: CASSFLNEAFF.

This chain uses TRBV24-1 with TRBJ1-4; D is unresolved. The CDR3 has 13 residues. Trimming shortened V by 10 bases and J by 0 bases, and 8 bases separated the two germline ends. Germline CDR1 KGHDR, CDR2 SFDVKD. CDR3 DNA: TGTGCCACGAGCGACTCAACTAATGAAAAACTGTTTTTT. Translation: CATSDSTNEKLFF.

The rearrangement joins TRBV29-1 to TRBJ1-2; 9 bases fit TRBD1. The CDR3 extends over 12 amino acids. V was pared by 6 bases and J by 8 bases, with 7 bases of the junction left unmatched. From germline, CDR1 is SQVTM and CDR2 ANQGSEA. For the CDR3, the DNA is TGCAGCGTGATAACAGGGGGCGAAGGCTACACCTTC. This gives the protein CSVITGGEGYTF.

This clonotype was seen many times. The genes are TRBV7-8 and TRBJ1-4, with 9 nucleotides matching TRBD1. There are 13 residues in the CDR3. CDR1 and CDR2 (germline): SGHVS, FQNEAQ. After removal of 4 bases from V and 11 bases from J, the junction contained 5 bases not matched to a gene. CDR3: CASSSGDRAKLFF. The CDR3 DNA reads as TGTGCCAGCAGCTCCGGGGACAGGGCCAAACTGTTTTTT.

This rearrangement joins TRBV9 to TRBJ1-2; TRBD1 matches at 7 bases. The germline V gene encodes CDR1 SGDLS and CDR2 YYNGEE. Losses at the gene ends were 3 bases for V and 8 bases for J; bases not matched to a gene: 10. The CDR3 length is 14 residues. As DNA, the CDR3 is TGTGCCAGCAGCGAGGGACAGTGGCTTGAAGGCTACACCTTC. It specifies CASSEGQWLEGYTF.

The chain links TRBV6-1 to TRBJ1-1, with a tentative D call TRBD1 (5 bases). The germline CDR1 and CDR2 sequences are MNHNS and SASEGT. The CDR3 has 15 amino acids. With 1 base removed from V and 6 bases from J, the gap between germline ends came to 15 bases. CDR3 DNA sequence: TGTGCCAGCAGTGAAGAAGCAAACCTGGGGGCTGAAGCTTTCTTT. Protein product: CASSEEANLGAEAFF.

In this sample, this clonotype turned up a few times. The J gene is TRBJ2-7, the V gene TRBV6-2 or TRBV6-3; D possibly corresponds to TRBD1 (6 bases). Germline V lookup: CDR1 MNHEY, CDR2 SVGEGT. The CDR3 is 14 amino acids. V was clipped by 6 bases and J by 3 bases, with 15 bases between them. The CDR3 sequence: CASSSGQPFYEQYF. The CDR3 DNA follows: TGTGCCAGCAGCTCCGGACAGCCATTCTACGAGCAGTACTTC.

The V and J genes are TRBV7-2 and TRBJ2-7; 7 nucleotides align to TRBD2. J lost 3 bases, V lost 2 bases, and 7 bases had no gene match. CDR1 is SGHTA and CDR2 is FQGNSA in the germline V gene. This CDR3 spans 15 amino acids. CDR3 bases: TGTGCCAGCAGCTTAAAGGGACTACAACTCTACGAGCAGTACTTC. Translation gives CASSLKGLQLYEQYF.

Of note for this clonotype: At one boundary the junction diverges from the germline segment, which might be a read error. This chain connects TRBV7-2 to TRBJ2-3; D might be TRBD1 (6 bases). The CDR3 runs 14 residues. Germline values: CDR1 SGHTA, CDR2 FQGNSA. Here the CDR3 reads CVSTLTGTADTQYF. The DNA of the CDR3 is TGTGTCAGCACCTTGACAGGAACCGCGGATACGCAGTATTTT.

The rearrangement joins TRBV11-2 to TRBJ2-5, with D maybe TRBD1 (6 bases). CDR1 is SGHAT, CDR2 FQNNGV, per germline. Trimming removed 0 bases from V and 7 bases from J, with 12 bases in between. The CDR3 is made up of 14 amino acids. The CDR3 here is CASSLDRGAGTQYF. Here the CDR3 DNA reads TGTGCCAGCAGCTTAGACAGGGGCGCGGGGACCCAGTACTTC.

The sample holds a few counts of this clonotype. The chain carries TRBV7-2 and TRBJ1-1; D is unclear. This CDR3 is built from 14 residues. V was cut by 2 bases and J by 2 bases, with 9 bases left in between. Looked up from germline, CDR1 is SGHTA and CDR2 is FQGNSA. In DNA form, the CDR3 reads TGTGCCAGCAGCTTATTGGGCCCAAACACTGAAGCTTTCTTT. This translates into CASSLLGPNTEAFF.

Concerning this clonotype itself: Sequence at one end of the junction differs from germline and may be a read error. The CDR3 protein is CASSYSPGENTEVFF. CDR3 nucleotide sequence: TGTGCCAGCAGTTACTCTCCAGGGGAGAACACTGAAGTTTTCTTT. This chain links TRBV6-5 with TRBJ1-1, with D perhaps matching TRBD1 (6 bases). CDR1 is MNHEY, CDR2 SVGAGI, per germline. CDR3 length: 15 amino acids.